This record concerns one TCR beta chain sequence. In germline, CDR1 is SGHDT, CDR2 YYEEEE. V shed 0 bases and J shed 4 bases, with 14 bases lying between them. The CDR3 runs to 16 residues. The source of the sample is a study of blood T cell repertoires in COVID-19. Here immunoSEQ multiplex PCR was the method, and the copy in TCRdb shows in-frame clones only, minus some. The repertoire holds about 300,000 clones, around 88% seen once, with about 4.6% in the top ten. Sequencing was done on a sample of peripheral blood. This rearrangement joins TRBV5-6 to TRBJ1-5; D is possibly TRBD1 (6 bases). The source of this sequence is a man in his forties with acute or convalescent COVID-19. CDR3 region: CASSLDRDISNQPQHF. The CDR3 DNA is TGTGCCAGCAGCTTGGACAGGGACATCTCTAATCAGCCCCAGCATTTT.